These 20 T cell receptor beta chains were all obtained from the same sample, sequenced in a study of long-term antiretroviral therapy in people with HIV. An immunoSEQ assay, version v3.0, was performed at survey level. Using immunoSEQ multiplex PCR, the repertoire was profiled, and TCRdb retains in-frame clones only, with some absent. The table includes about 19,000 clones, roughly four fifths detected once. The sample in question was unsorted PBMCs, obtained 2.2 years after starting antiretroviral therapy. The source is a man in his fifties with HIV.

The chain joins TRBV7-2 to TRBJ1-2; tentative D call: TRBD1 (5 bases). V gave up 5 bases and J gave up 4 bases, with 23 bases separating them. This CDR3 has 17 residues. CDR1 and CDR2 (germline): SGHTA, FQGNSA. CDR3 nucleotides: TGTGCCAGCAGCCAAGTAGGATCAGGGAGGATGATCTATGGCTACACCTTC. Translating it yields CASSQVGSGRMIYGYTF.

The J gene is TRBJ1-3, the V gene TRBV5-4; 7 nucleotides match TRBD1. Unmatched junction bases numbered 3, after V lost 0 bases and J lost 3 bases. The CDR3 is 15 residues long. Germline loops: CDR1 SGHNT, CDR2 YYREEE (reference sequence). CDR3 protein: CASSLEGARGNTIYF. The CDR3 bases are TGTGCCAGCAGCTTGGAGGGGGCTCGTGGAAACACCATATATTTT.

The gene calls are TRBV2 and TRBJ1-2; 10 nucleotides match TRBD1. Germline V CDR1 and CDR2: SNHLY, FYNNEI. J was trimmed by 8 bases and V by 2 bases; bases with no gene match: 11. This CDR3 has 16 amino acids. The CDR3: CASSEPRQGAVKGYTF. CDR3 DNA: TGTGCCAGCAGTGAACCGCGACAGGGGGCGGTGAAGGGCTACACCTTC.

The chain couples TRBV30 to TRBJ2-7, with D perhaps being TRBD1 or TRBD2 (6 bases each). CDR1 is GTSNPN and CDR2 is SVGIG in the germline V gene (reference sequence). This CDR3 region has 14 residues. V gave up 0 bases and J gave up 6 bases, with 15 bases separating them. The CDR3 DNA follows: TGTGCCTGGAGTGTACTTAGCAGGGGAGGCGAGCAGTACTTC. This codes for CAWSVLSRGGEQYF.

The chain has TRBV7-2 and TRBJ2-7, with TRBD2 as a possible D gene (7 bases). There are 15 residues in the CDR3. Germline V lookup: CDR1 SGHTA, CDR2 FQGNSA. Trimming removed 2 bases at V and 1 base at J, with 12 bases between. CDR3 in DNA: TGTGCCAGCAGCTTATTCGAGGGGGGGTCCTACGAGCAGTACTTC. It specifies CASSLFEGGSYEQYF.

The chain links TRBV5-6 to TRBJ2-1, with D uncertain. V was clipped by 0 bases and J by 5 bases, with 6 bases between them. CDR3 length equals 13 residues. Germline CDR1 reads SGHDT; CDR2 reads YYEEEE. CDR3 coding DNA: TGTGCCAGCAGCTTGGACAGTAACAATGAGCAGTTCTTC. Translation: CASSLDSNNEQFF.

The chain carries TRBV11-2 and TRBJ1-2, with D perhaps matching TRBD1 (6 bases). The germline CDR1 and CDR2 sequences are SGHAT and FQNNGV. The V end was cut by 4 bases, the J end by 5 bases, with 11 bases between. The CDR3 spans 13 residues. The CDR3 region is CASSSGQSYGYTF. CDR3 bases: TGTGCCAGCAGCTCTGGACAGTCTTATGGCTACACCTTC.

This clone showed up just a few times. The V and J genes are TRBV7-9 and TRBJ1-5; TRBD1 might be the D (5 bases). This CDR3 spans 13 amino acids. The V end was cut by 4 bases, the J end by 4 bases, with 8 bases between. The germline V gene encodes CDR1 SEHNR and CDR2 FQNEAQ (reference sequence). The CDR3 DNA reads TGTGCCAGCAGCTCGCAGGGAAATCAGCCCCAGCATTTT. Translation gives CASSSQGNQPQHF. Combining the CDR3 with reference TRBV7-9 and TRBJ1-5 gives the whole variable domain DTGVSQNPRHKITKRGQNVTFRCDPISEHNRLYWYRQTLGQGPEFLTYFQNEAQLEKSRLLSDRFSAERPKGSFSTLEIQRTEQGDSAMYLCASSSQGNQPQHFGDGTRLSIL.

V is TRBV4-3 and J is TRBJ2-5, with a possible D match to TRBD2 (7 bases). The ends were cut back, 8 bases at V and 4 bases at J, with 32 bases in the middle. Germline loops: CDR1 LGHNA, CDR2 YSLEER. This CDR3 is built from 19 residues. The CDR3 region has the DNA TGCGCCAGCGGAGCCAAGGGGGGGTCGGGGGGAGAAGGCGGAGAGACCCAGTACTTC. Amino acid sequence: CASGAKGGSGGEGGETQYF.

V gene TRBV6-6 combines with J gene TRBJ2-7, with D perhaps assigned TRBD1 or TRBD2 (5 bases each). Germline assignment: CDR1 MNHNY and CDR2 SVGAGI (reference sequence). The CDR3 runs to 14 residues. V was clipped by 0 bases and J by 6 bases, with 12 bases between them. The CDR3 nucleotides read TGTGCCAGCAGTTACTCCCCGGAGAGGGGCGAGCAGTACTTC. Encoded protein: CASSYSPERGEQYF.

The chain employs TRBV30 and TRBJ2-3; the D gene is possibly TRBD1 (5 bases). The CDR3 is 15 residues long. The germline CDR1 and CDR2 sequences are GTSNPN and SVGIG (reference sequence). CDR3 residues: CLSDRLRGGTDTQYF. The CDR3 DNA reads TGTTTGTCGGACCGACTTAGGGGCGGCACAGATACGCAGTATTTT.

V and J are TRBV11-2 and TRBJ2-1; 8 bases agree with TRBD1. The CDR3 consists of 15 residues. From germline, CDR1 is SGHAT and CDR2 FQNNGV. The V and J ends lost 0 bases and 6 bases, in that order; junction bases with no gene match: 4. The DNA for the CDR3 is TGTGCCAGCAGCTTAGACAGGGGGCGCGGCAATGAGCAGTTCTTC. It codes for CASSLDRGRGNEQFF. Drawing the rest from reference TRBV11-2 and TRBJ2-1, the complete variable domain is EAGVAQSPRYKIIEKRQSVAFWCNPISGHATLYWYQQILGQGPKLLIQFQNNGVVDDSQLPKDRFSAERLKGVDSTLKIQPAKLEDSAVYLCASSLDRGRGNEQFFGPGTRLTVL.

The rearrangement links TRBV5-1 to TRBJ2-7; 7 bases are shared with TRBD1. V shed 3 bases and J 1 base; nucleotides not matched to a gene: 1. CDR1 and CDR2 from the germline V gene are SGHRS and YFSETQ. The CDR3 spans 13 residues. The CDR3: CASSWGQSYEQYF. CDR3 DNA: TGCGCCAGCAGCTGGGGACAGTCCTACGAGCAGTACTTC.

This sequence joins TRBV5-4 and TRBJ2-5; 8 nucleotides match TRBD2. CDR1 is SGHNT, CDR2 YYREEE, per germline (reference sequence). The junction had 7 bases not matched to a gene; V was cut back by 4 bases and J by 5 bases. The CDR3 has 14 residues. In nucleotides, the CDR3 is TGTGCCAGCAGCGGGACTAGGGGGAGGGAGACCCAGTACTTC. Encoded protein: CASSGTRGRETQYF.

The gene calls are TRBV2 and TRBJ2-6, with a possible D match to TRBD2 (6 bases). V shed 6 bases and J shed 1 base, with 19 bases lying between them. From germline, CDR1 is SNHLY and CDR2 FYNNEI. CDR3 length equals 18 residues. This chain's CDR3 is CASRPMTSTLSGANVLTF. CDR3 coding DNA: TGTGCCAGCAGACCCATGACTAGTACGCTTTCTGGGGCCAACGTCCTGACTTTC.

The chain carries TRBV6-6 and TRBJ1-3; D remains unclear. Per the germline V gene, CDR1 is MNHNY and CDR2 is SVGAGI (reference sequence). Trimming pared 0 bases from V and 0 bases from J, leaving 6 bases between. The CDR3 runs 15 residues. The CDR3 reads CASSYSSSSGNTIYF. The CDR3 coding sequence is TGTGCCAGCAGTTACTCGTCCAGCTCTGGAAACACCATATATTTT.

This clone is a singleton in its sample. The chain combines TRBV7-2 with TRBJ2-3; D gene ambiguous. Per the germline V gene, CDR1 is SGHTA and CDR2 is FQGNSA. This CDR3 contains 12 residues. Deletions cut 5 bases from V and 6 bases from J, with 9 bases between. DNA of the CDR3: TGTGCCAGCAGCCTCGGGTACGATACGCAGTATTTT. As protein: CASSLGYDTQYF. The variable domain in full, completed from reference TRBV7-2 and TRBJ2-3, reads GAGVSQSPSNKVTEKGKDVELRCDPISGHTALYWYRQSLGQGLEFLIYFQGNSAPDKSGLPSDRFSAERTGGSVSTLTIQRTQQEDSAVYLCASSLGYDTQYFGPGTRLTVL.

This chain connects TRBV28 to TRBJ2-7; a possible D gene is TRBD1 (5 bases). The germline gives CDR1 MDHEN, CDR2 SYDVKM. The V gene lost 5 bases and the J gene lost 6 bases, with 11 bases spanning the gap. The CDR3 totals 12 residues. CDR3 coding DNA: TGTGCCAGCAGTACACAGGTTAGCGAGCAGTACTTC. This translates into CASSTQVSEQYF.

This sequence joins TRBV28 and TRBJ1-1; 7 bases align to TRBD1. The J segment lost 1 base and the V segment lost 6 bases, leaving 8 bases of the junction unmatched. Germline V gene lookup returns CDR1 MDHEN and CDR2 SYDVKM. The CDR3 spans 15 residues. CDR3 in DNA: TGTGCCAGCAGGGAGCCGACAGGGTCGAACACTGAAGCTTTCTTT. Residues: CASREPTGSNTEAFF.

The V gene is TRBV6-1, the J gene TRBJ1-5; TRBD1 is a possible D gene (5 bases). The CDR3 contains 16 residues. The V end was cut by 4 bases, the J end by 0 bases, with 13 bases between. CDR1 is MNHNS, CDR2 SASEGT, per germline. DNA for the CDR3: TGTGCCAGCAGTGCCGACGGGGGGGATAGCAATCAGCCCCAGCATTTT. The encoded protein is CASSADGGDSNQPQHF.